This TCR beta chain originates from a study of cytomegalovirus exposure and HLA in healthy donors. Whole-study results and caveats: High specificity and sensitivity for cytomegalovirus status were reported for the classifier. The authors enumerated 150 to 200 TCR beta chains as linked to cytomegalovirus. Specific recognition of CMV antigens was confirmed in vitro for three chains (all CMV-associated).

CDR1 and CDR2 (germline): MNHEY, SMNVEV (reference sequence). Trimming at V came to 0 bases and at J to 4 bases, leaving 3 bases not matched to a gene. The CDR3 runs to 15 residues. Here immunoSEQ multiplex PCR was the method, and the copy in TCRdb shows in-frame clones only, minus some. The table shows about 98,000 clones, with roughly 87% occurring only once. As to this clone: Antigen unknown.

The sequence came from a young man in good health and CMV-seropositive. Sequenced: PBMCs. The rearrangement links TRBV27 to TRBJ2-3, with TRBD1 matching over 8 bases. CDR3 residues: CASSLSGQGPDTQYF. CDR3 in DNA: TGTGCCAGCAGTTTATCAGGACAGGGTCCAGATACGCAGTATTTT.